One and the same sample provided the 19 T cell receptor beta chains below, sequenced in a study of T cell repertoires in cytomegalovirus infection. These receptors' antigens are unknown. TCRdb processed the reads anew with MiXCR; each CDR3 protein has one entry. The sample includes some 700,000 distinct CDR3 sequences, about 30% of them seen just once. Here the sequenced sample was cultured PBMCs, taken from culture after CMV antigen stimulation. The receptor set was obtained from a human donor in good health (CMV status not recorded). Some clones in this sample may be carry-over from other donors' samples.

V usage is TRBV12-3 or TRBV12-4 and J usage is TRBJ2-7; no clear D gene. CDR3 length: 13 residues. Trimming shortened V by 5 bases and J by 7 bases, and 15 bases separated the two germline ends. The CDR3 protein is CASSPNLQEEQYF. The DNA of the CDR3 is TGTGCCAGCAGTCCCAACCTCCAGGAAGAGCAGTACTTC.

The V call is TRBV7-2, the J call TRBJ1-5, with D tentatively TRBD1 (6 bases). Trimming shortened V by 5 bases and J by 5 bases, and 10 bases separated the two germline ends. Per the germline V gene, CDR1 is SGHTA and CDR2 is FQGNSA. The CDR3 is made up of 13 amino acids. CDR3 protein: CASSEQGDQPQHF. Here the CDR3 DNA reads TGTGCCAGCAGCGAACAGGGAGATCAGCCCCAGCATTTT. The full variable domain, completed using reference TRBV7-2 and TRBJ1-5, is GAGVSQSPSNKVTEKGKDVELRCDPISGHTALYWYRQSLGQGLEFLIYFQGNSAPDKSGLPSDRFSAERTGGSVSTLTIQRTQQEDSAVYLCASSEQGDQPQHFGDGTRLSIL.

This clonotype turned up a few times. Here the CDR3 DNA reads TGTGCCAGCAGTTCCCATGCGCTCACTGAAGCTTTCTTT. As protein: CASSSHALTEAFF. V usage is TRBV12-3 or TRBV12-4 and J usage is TRBJ1-1; no firm D call. The germline V and J ends were trimmed by 4 bases and 4 bases, with 10 bases remaining between them. There are 13 residues in the CDR3.

This chain connects TRBV7-8 to TRBJ1-4; unclear D gene. CDR1 and CDR2 (germline): SGHVS, FQNEAQ. This CDR3 has 16 amino acids. Trimming took 5 bases from V and 6 from J, leaving 19 bases between them. CDR3 loop: CASSPVVRRADEKLFF. In nucleotides, the CDR3 is TGTGCCAGCAGCCCCGTGGTGCGAAGGGCTGATGAAAAACTGTTTTTT.

This rearrangement joins TRBV5-4 to TRBJ2-1; 10 bases are shared with TRBD2. V shed 1 base and J 7 bases; nucleotides not matched to a gene: 5. The CDR3 contains 15 residues. Per germline, CDR1 SGHNT and CDR2 YYREEE (reference sequence). The CDR3 region is CASSLKSGGENEQFF. In DNA, the CDR3 is TGTGCCAGCAGCTTGAAGAGCGGGGGGGAAAATGAGCAGTTCTTC.

This clonotype was recorded at least ten times. The genes are TRBV7-2 and TRBJ2-3; D unresolved. V lost 7 bases and J lost 4, with 9 bases in between. Germline CDR1 is SGHTA and CDR2 is FQGNSA. The CDR3 has 12 amino acids. Here the CDR3 reads CASTLMADTQYF. CDR3 DNA: TGTGCCAGCACCCTTATGGCAGATACGCAGTATTTT.

This clonotype was counted between two and nine times. V and J are TRBV5-4 and TRBJ1-1, with D perhaps matching TRBD1 (6 bases). V was clipped by 2 bases and J by 5 bases, with 16 bases between them. The CDR3 is 15 residues long. Per germline, CDR1 SGHNT and CDR2 YYREEE (reference sequence). The CDR3 DNA sequence: TGTGCCAGCAGCTTACCGTCACAGGGTCAAACTGAAGCTTTCTTT. This gives the protein CASSLPSQGQTEAFF. Full variable domain (missing parts from reference TRBV5-4 and TRBJ1-1): ETGVTQSPTHLIKTRGQQVTLRCSSQSGHNTVSWYQQALGQGPQFIFQYYREEENGRGNFPPRFSGLQFPNYSSELNVNALELDDSALYLCASSLPSQGQTEAFFGQGTRLTVV.

The V gene is TRBV12-3 or TRBV12-4, the J gene TRBJ2-5; TRBD2 matches 15 bases. V shed 6 bases and J 5 bases; nucleotides not matched to a gene: 4. The CDR3 is 15 amino acids. The CDR3 DNA reads TGTGCCAGCAGCGGACTAGCGGGGGGGCTCGAGACCCAGTACTTC. Amino acid sequence: CASSGLAGGLETQYF.

This chain links TRBV5-4 with TRBJ2-3, with D possibly matching TRBD1 (6 bases). The CDR3 contains 15 residues. V lost 4 bases and J lost 2, with 14 bases in between. Germline CDR1 reads SGHNT; CDR2 reads YYREEE (reference sequence). CDR3 coding DNA: TGTGCCAGCAGCCTGAGGGACACCTACACAGATACGCAGTATTTT. Encoded protein: CASSLRDTYTDTQYF.

This clonotype was observed a few times. The CDR3 protein is CASSSQQGRGSPLHF. CDR3 sequence (DNA): TGTGCCAGCAGCTCCCAACAGGGTCGAGGATCACCCCTCCACTTT. This chain links TRBV7-2 with TRBJ1-6; the D gene is possibly TRBD1 (6 bases). The CDR3 totals 15 residues. V was cut by 4 bases and J by 10 bases, with 17 bases left in between. Germline V gene sequence: CDR1 SGHTA, CDR2 FQGNSA.

The V call is TRBV27, the J call TRBJ1-5; no definite D call. V was trimmed by 4 bases and J by 5 bases, leaving 12 bases between them. This CDR3 has 14 residues. Per germline, CDR1 MNHEY and CDR2 SMNVEV (reference sequence). CDR3 in DNA: TGTGCCAGCAGTTCCCATGAGGGCGATCAGCCCCAGCATTTT. Translated: CASSSHEGDQPQHF.

At least ten counts were recorded for this clonotype. V gene TRBV7-2 combines with J gene TRBJ2-3; 10 nucleotides line up with TRBD1. V lost 3 bases, J lost 9 bases, and 9 bases stayed unmatched. This CDR3 has 15 amino acids. CDR1 is SGHTA, CDR2 FQGNSA, per germline. DNA of the CDR3: TGTGCCAGCAGCTTGGGACAGGGGATATTTGAGACGCAGTATTTT. As protein: CASSLGQGIFETQYF.

The gene calls are TRBV6-6 and TRBJ2-5; the match to TRBD1 covers 7 bases. This CDR3 region has 15 residues. The germline V gene has CDR1 MNHNY and CDR2 SVGAGI (reference sequence). The junction had 12 bases not matched to a gene; V was cut back by 6 bases and J by 5 bases. CDR3 nucleotides: TGTGCCAGCAGGCGCAGAACAGGGGCGCGGGAGACCCAGTACTTC. Translation gives CASRRRTGARETQYF.

In its sample, this clonotype was seen once. One end of the junction fails to match germline, which may point to a read error. The rearrangement joins TRBV6-5 to TRBJ2-2, with 11 bases aligning to TRBD2. Germline lookup yields CDR1 MNHEY and CDR2 SVGAGI. The CDR3 sequence is 19 residues long. The CDR3 spells CACSVVPGLLAGAQPVVFF. Written as DNA, the CDR3 is TGTGCCTGCAGTGTGGTACCAGGTCTACTAGCGGGGGCCCAACCCGTGGTGTTTTTT.

This sequence joins TRBV7-2 and TRBJ2-1, with D uncertain. CDR3 length: 13 amino acids. Germline V lookup: CDR1 SGHTA, CDR2 FQGNSA. With 4 bases removed from V and 10 bases from J, the gap between germline ends came to 14 bases. In DNA, the CDR3 is TGTGCCAGCAGCTCCCCTTCCGTGTTGGAGCAGTTCTTC. Translation: CASSSPSVLEQFF. Filled out from reference TRBV7-2 and TRBJ2-1, the complete variable domain reads GAGVSQSPSNKVTEKGKDVELRCDPISGHTALYWYRQSLGQGLEFLIYFQGNSAPDKSGLPSDRFSAERTGGSVSTLTIQRTQQEDSAVYLCASSSPSVLEQFFGPGTRLTVL.

The rearrangement links TRBV7-9 to TRBJ2-7, with D possibly being TRBD2 (6 bases). The CDR3 is made up of 15 amino acids. Trimming removed 6 bases at V and 6 bases at J, with 21 bases between. Germline V CDR1 and CDR2: SEHNR, FQNEAQ (reference sequence). The DNA of the CDR3 is TGTGCCAGCAGACAAACCGGGACTCCCTTCGGCGAGCAGTACTTC. As protein: CASRQTGTPFGEQYF.

A few counts support this clonotype. V usage is TRBV19 and J usage is TRBJ1-5; TRBD1 matches 9 bases. J was trimmed by 0 bases and V by 6 bases; bases with no gene match: 3. There are 15 residues in the CDR3. CDR1 and CDR2 from the germline V gene are LNHDA and SQIVND (reference sequence). CDR3 loop: CASSRTGVSNQPQHF. DNA for the CDR3: TGTGCCAGTAGCAGGACAGGGGTTAGCAATCAGCCCCAGCATTTT.

In this sample, this clonotype turned up a few times. The chain employs TRBV7-2 and TRBJ1-2; 9 bases align to TRBD1. With 5 bases clipped from V and 7 bases from J, the junction kept 5 bases outside the gene matches. The germline V gene has CDR1 SGHTA and CDR2 FQGNSA. The CDR3 sequence is 13 residues long. CDR3 loop: CASSVQGAAGYTF. Here the CDR3 DNA reads TGTGCCAGCAGCGTACAGGGGGCCGCTGGCTACACCTTC.

With regard to this clonotype: One end of the junction varies from germline; a read error may be responsible. The chain recombines TRBV2 with TRBJ1-1; D is ambiguous. The CDR3 consists of 14 residues. Germline loops: CDR1 SNHLY, CDR2 FYNNEI. The CDR3 is CASSEGHTKGEAFF. CDR3 in DNA: TGTGCCAGCAGCGAAGGCCATACGAAGGGTGAAGCTTTCTTT.